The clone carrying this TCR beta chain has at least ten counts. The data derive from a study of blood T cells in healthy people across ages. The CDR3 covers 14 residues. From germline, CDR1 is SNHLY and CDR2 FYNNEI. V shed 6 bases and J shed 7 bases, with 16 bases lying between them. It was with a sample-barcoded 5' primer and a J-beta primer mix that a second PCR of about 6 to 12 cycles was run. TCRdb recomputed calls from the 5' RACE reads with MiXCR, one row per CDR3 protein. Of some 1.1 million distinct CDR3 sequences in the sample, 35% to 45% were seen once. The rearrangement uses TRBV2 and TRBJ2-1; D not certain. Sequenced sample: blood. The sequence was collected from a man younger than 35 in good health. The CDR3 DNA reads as TGTGCCAGCAGCGCTAGAACGTACCGGAATGAGCAGTTCTTC. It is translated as CASSARTYRNEQFF.